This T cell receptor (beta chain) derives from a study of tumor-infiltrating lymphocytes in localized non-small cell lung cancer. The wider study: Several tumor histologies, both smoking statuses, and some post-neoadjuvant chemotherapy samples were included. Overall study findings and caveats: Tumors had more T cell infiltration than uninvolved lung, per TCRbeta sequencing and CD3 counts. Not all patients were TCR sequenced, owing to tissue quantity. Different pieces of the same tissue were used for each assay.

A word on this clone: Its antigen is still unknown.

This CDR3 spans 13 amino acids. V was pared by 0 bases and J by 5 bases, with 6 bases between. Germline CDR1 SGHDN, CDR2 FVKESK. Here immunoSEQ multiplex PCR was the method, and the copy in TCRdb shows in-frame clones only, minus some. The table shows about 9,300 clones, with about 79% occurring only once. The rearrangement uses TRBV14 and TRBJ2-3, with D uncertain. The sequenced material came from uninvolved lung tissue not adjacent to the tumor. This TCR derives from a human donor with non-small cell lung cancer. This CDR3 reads CASSQDFGDTQYF. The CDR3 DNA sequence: TGTGCCAGCAGCCAAGATTTTGGAGATACGCAGTATTTT.